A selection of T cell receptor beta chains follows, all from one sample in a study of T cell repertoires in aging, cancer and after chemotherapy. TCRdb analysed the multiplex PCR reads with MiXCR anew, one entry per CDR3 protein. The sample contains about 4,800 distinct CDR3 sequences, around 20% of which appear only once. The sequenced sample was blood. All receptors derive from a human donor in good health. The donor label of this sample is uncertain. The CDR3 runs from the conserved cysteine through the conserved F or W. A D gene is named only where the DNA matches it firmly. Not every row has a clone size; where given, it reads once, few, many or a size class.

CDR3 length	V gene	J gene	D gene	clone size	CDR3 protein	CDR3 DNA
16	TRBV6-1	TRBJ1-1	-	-	CASSFAEGGMNTEAFF	TGTGCCAGCAGTTTCGCCGAGGGAGGTATGAACACTGAAGCTTTCTTT
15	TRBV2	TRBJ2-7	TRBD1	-	CASSGGTGGYYEQYF	TGTGCCAGCAGTGGTGGGACAGGGGGATATTACGAGCAGTACTTC
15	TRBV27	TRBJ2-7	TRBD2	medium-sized	CASSQWAGGGYEQYF	TGTGCCAGCAGTCAGTGGGCGGGAGGAGGATACGAGCAGTACTTC
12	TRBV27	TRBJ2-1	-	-	CASSWAPAEQFF	TGTGCCAGCAGTTGGGCCCCCGCGGAGCAGTTCTTC
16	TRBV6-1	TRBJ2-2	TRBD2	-	CASSELAGASTGELFF	TGTGCCAGCAGTGAACTAGCGGGGGCCTCCACCGGGGAGCTGTTTTTT
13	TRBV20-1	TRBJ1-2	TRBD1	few	CSALNQGGYGYTF	TGCAGTGCGTTGAATCAGGGGGGGTATGGCTACACCTTC
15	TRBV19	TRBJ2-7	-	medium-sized	CASSIGQGGFYEQYF	TGTGCCAGTAGTATTGGCCAGGGGGGTTTCTACGAGCAGTACTTC
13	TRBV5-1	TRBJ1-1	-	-	CASSLGQSTEAFF	TGCGCCAGCAGCTTAGGACAGAGCACTGAAGCTTTCTTT
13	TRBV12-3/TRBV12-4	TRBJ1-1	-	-	CASSWAQRAEAFF	TGTGCCAGCAGTTGGGCCCAGAGGGCTGAAGCTTTCTTT
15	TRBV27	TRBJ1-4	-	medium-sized	CASSLQRVTNEKLFF	TGTGCCAGCAGTTTACAACGGGTTACCAATGAAAAACTGTTTTTT
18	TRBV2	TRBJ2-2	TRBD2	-	CASSELSLAGASTGELFF	TGTGCCAGCAGTGAACTGTCTCTAGCGGGGGCCTCCACCGGGGAGCTGTTTTTT
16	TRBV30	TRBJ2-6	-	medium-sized	CAWSSGLGTGANVLTF	TGTGCCTGGAGTAGTGGATTAGGGACCGGGGCCAACGTCCTGACTTTC
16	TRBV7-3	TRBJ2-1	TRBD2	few	CASSLSLGGSYNEQFF	TGTGCCAGCAGCTTAAGCTTGGGAGGGAGCTACAATGAGCAGTTCTTC
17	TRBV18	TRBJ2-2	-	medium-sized	CASSPLNSGPHTGELFF	TGTGCCAGCTCACCACTTAATTCAGGGCCTCACACCGGGGAGCTGTTTTTT
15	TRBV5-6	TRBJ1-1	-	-	CASTHDRGGNTEAFF	TGTGCCAGCACCCACGACAGAGGGGGAAACACTGAAGCTTTCTTT
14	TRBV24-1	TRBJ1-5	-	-	CATSEGPSNQPQHF	TGTGCCACCAGTGAGGGGCCCAGCAATCAGCCCCAGCATTTT
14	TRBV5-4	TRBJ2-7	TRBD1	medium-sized	CASSSDRGSYEQYF	TGTGCCAGCAGCTCCGACAGGGGCTCCTACGAGCAGTACTTC
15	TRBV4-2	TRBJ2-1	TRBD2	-	CASSQETSGSAEQFF	TGTGCCAGCAGCCAAGAAACTAGCGGGAGTGCTGAGCAGTTCTTC
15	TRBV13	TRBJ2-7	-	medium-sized	CASSSIRAGSNEQYF	TGTGCCAGCAGCTCCATCCGGGCCGGTAGTAACGAGCAGTACTTC
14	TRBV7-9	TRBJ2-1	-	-	CASSLVPGNNEQFF	TGTGCCAGCAGCTTAGTTCCGGGTAACAATGAGCAGTTCTTC